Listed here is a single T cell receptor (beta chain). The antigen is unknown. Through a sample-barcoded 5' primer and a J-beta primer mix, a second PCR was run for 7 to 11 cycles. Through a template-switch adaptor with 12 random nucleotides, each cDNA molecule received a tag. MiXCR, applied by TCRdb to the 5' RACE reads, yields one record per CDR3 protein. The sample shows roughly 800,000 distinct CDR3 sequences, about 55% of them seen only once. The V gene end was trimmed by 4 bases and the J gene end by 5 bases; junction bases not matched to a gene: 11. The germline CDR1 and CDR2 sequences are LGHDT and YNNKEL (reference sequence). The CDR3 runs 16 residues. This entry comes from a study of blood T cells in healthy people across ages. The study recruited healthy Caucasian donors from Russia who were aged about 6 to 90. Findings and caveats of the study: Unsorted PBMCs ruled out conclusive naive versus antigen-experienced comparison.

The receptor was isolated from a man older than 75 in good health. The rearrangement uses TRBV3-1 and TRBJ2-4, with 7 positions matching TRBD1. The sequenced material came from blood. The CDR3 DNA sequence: TGTGCCAGCAGCCGACTCGGACAGGCCAGTGAAAACATTCAGTACTTC. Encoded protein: CASSRLGQASENIQYF.